This passage covers 20 T cell receptor beta chains from one sample sequenced in a study of CD8 T cells in Susac syndrome. It was with random hexamers that about 0.45 to 1 ug RNA was reverse transcribed. One entry per CDR3 protein results from TCRdb running MiXCR on the immunoSEQ multiplex PCR reads. The sample gives some 77,000 distinct CDR3 sequences, roughly 91% of which show up once; around 0.52% is in the top ten. The sequenced material came from CD4+ T cells from PBMCs. The source of these receptors is a human donor with Susac syndrome.

This clonotype was found once. This rearrangement joins TRBV29-1 to TRBJ1-1; D unclear. V was cut by 4 bases and J by 5 bases, with 17 bases left in between. Germline CDR1 SQVTM, CDR2 ANQGSEA. The length of the CDR3 is 14 residues. The CDR3: CSVVLSFSGTEAFF. DNA of the CDR3: TGCAGCGTTGTGTTAAGCTTTTCGGGGACTGAAGCTTTCTTT.

The chain combines TRBV6-4 with TRBJ2-1, with 10 bases fitting TRBD1. The CDR3 is 12 amino acids. CDR1 MRHNA and CDR2 SNTAGT come from the germline V gene. After removal of 6 bases from V and 9 bases from J, the junction contained 2 bases not matched to a gene. The CDR3: CASRRTGGEQFF. The CDR3, as DNA: TGTGCCAGCAGGAGGACAGGGGGTGAGCAGTTCTTC.

The V and J genes are TRBV6-2 or TRBV6-3 and TRBJ2-6; possibly TRBD2 for D (6 bases). This CDR3 region has 16 residues. Germline CDR1 reads MNHEY; CDR2 reads SVGEGT. V was shortened by 7 bases and J by 0 bases, with 13 bases between the two germline ends. DNA of the CDR3: TGTGCCAGCATCGCTAGCGCCTACTCTGGGGCCAACGTCCTGACTTTC. It specifies CASIASAYSGANVLTF.

The CDR3 sequence is CASSTSGLAVQETQYF. The CDR3 DNA reads TGCGCCAGCAGCACCTCCGGACTAGCGGTTCAAGAGACCCAGTACTTC. The chain combines TRBV5-1 with TRBJ2-5; 10 positions agree with TRBD2. The V gene's germline CDR1 is SGHRS and CDR2 YFSETQ. The CDR3 loop spans 16 amino acids. V was clipped by 4 bases and J by 2 bases; unmatched bases: 8.

The chain combines TRBV19 with TRBJ2-2; perhaps TRBD1 as D (5 bases). CDR3 size: 14 residues. The ends were cut back, 3 bases at V and 7 bases at J, with 12 bases in the middle. CDR1 and CDR2 (germline): LNHDA, SQIVND (reference sequence). This CDR3 reads CASSIGDSRGELFF. CDR3 sequence (DNA): TGTGCCAGTAGTATCGGTGACAGCCGCGGGGAGCTGTTTTTT. Supplemented by reference TRBV19 and TRBJ2-2, the full variable domain reads DGGITQSPKYLFRKEGQNVTLSCEQNLNHDAMYWYRQDPGQGLRLIYYSQIVNDFQKGDIAEGYSVSREKKESFPLTVTSAQKNPTAFYLCASSIGDSRGELFFGEGSRLTVL.

CDR3 nucleotides: TGTGCCAGCAGCTCCGGGGCCGAGACCCAGTACTTC. As protein: CASSSGAETQYF. V and J are TRBV7-6 and TRBJ2-5; D tentatively reads TRBD1 or TRBD2 (5 bases each). The germline gives CDR1 SGHVS, CDR2 FNYEAQ. This CDR3 is built from 12 residues. V shed 4 bases and J shed 5 bases, with 8 bases lying between them.

This sequence joins TRBV7-9 and TRBJ2-7, with D hard to call. Per germline, CDR1 SEHNR and CDR2 FQNEAQ (reference sequence). Between the trimmed V and J ends, which lost 1 base and 4 bases, there was a span of 11 bases. This CDR3 has 14 residues. CDR3 region: CASSLVSVAYEQYF. CDR3 in DNA: TGTGCCAGCAGCTTAGTTTCTGTAGCTTACGAGCAGTACTTC.

The chain is built from TRBV11-3 and TRBJ2-2; no reliable D call. The CDR3 spans 12 residues. CDR1 SGHNT and CDR2 YENEEA come from the germline V gene. V was pared by 5 bases and J by 3 bases, with 4 bases between. The CDR3 DNA follows: TGTGCCAGCAGCCTCCACACCGGGGAGCTGTTTTTT. Translated: CASSLHTGELFF.

This clonotype appeared a single time. The chain employs TRBV18 and TRBJ2-5; 8 bases match TRBD2. V lost 5 bases, J lost 1 base, and 12 bases stayed unmatched. Germline V gene data show CDR1 as KGHSH and CDR2 as LQKENI. CDR3 size: 17 residues. CDR3 protein: CASSGTRRSGVQETQYF. The DNA for the CDR3 is TGTGCCAGCTCAGGGACACGCCGTAGCGGGGTCCAAGAGACCCAGTACTTC.

This chain links TRBV3-1 with TRBJ1-6; 7 bases line up with TRBD1. Germline V gene data show CDR1 as LGHDT and CDR2 as YNNKEL (reference sequence). J gave up 7 bases and V 1 base, and 1 base lay outside the gene matches. The CDR3 runs to 14 residues. CDR3 in amino acids: CASSQGDSNSPLHF. For the CDR3, the DNA is TGTGCCAGCAGCCAAGGGGACAGCAATTCACCCCTCCACTTT.

The V gene is TRBV7-9, the J gene TRBJ1-4; maybe TRBD1 (5 bases). The germline V and J ends were trimmed by 1 base and 8 bases, with 17 bases remaining between them. Germline CDR1 and CDR2: SEHNR and FQNEAQ (reference sequence). The CDR3 runs 16 residues. CDR3 DNA sequence: TGTGCCAGCAGCTTAGTATTAGTTCGGGGCGGCGAAAAACTGTTTTTT. Its translation: CASSLVLVRGGEKLFF.

For the CDR3, the DNA is TGTGCCAGCAGCTTGTCGGGGGGGAAAGGCTACACCTTC. Translation: CASSLSGGKGYTF. This chain uses TRBV7-9 with TRBJ1-2; possibly TRBD1 for D (5 bases). The germline V and J ends were trimmed by 3 bases and 8 bases, with 13 bases remaining between them. Germline lookup yields CDR1 SEHNR and CDR2 FQNEAQ (reference sequence). CDR3 length: 13 amino acids.

The chain employs TRBV5-1 and TRBJ2-7; TRBD1 matches at 8 bases. There are 13 residues in the CDR3. The V segment lost 0 bases and the J segment 6 bases; nucleotides outside the gene matches: 2. From germline, CDR1 is SGHRS and CDR2 YFSETQ. The CDR3 DNA follows: TGCGCCAGCAGCTTGGGCACAGGGGGCGAGCAGTACTTC. Translating it yields CASSLGTGGEQYF. The full variable domain, with the rest looked up from reference TRBV5-1 and TRBJ2-7, is KAGVTQTPRYLIKTRGQQVTLSCSPISGHRSVSWYQQTPGQGLQFLFEYFSETQRNKGNFPGRFSGRQFSNSRSEMNVSTLELGDSALYLCASSLGTGGEQYFGPGTRLTVT.

This clonotype appeared once. This chain joins TRBV6-2 or TRBV6-3 and TRBJ2-7; D is ambiguous. V lost 4 bases and J lost 6, with 10 bases in between. Per germline, CDR1 MNHEY and CDR2 SVGEGT. This CDR3 has 12 amino acids. CDR3 nucleotide sequence: TGTGCCAGCAGTTTCAAGCGCGCCGAGCAGTACTTC. Amino acid sequence: CASSFKRAEQYF.

The chain joins TRBV20-1 to TRBJ1-5; 9 bases align to TRBD1. The CDR3 is 14 residues long. Unmatched junction bases numbered 4, after V lost 5 bases and J lost 2 bases. Per germline, CDR1 DFQATT and CDR2 SNEGSKA (reference sequence). The chain's CDR3 is CSAWTGAGNQPQHF. CDR3 nucleotides: TGCAGTGCTTGGACAGGGGCGGGCAATCAGCCCCAGCATTTT.

The J gene is TRBJ2-7, the V gene TRBV11-2; D tentatively reads TRBD1 or TRBD2 (5 bases each). Trimming took off 3 bases at V and 2 bases at J, with 20 bases between the two ends. CDR1 is SGHAT, CDR2 FQNNGV, per germline. The CDR3 has 17 amino acids. The CDR3 region is CASSFSGQGWDPYEQYF. CDR3 DNA sequence: TGTGCCAGCAGCTTTTCGGGGCAGGGATGGGACCCCTACGAGCAGTACTTC.

The chain employs TRBV2 and TRBJ2-1; TRBD2 agrees at 9 bases. This CDR3 contains 14 residues. Per germline, CDR1 SNHLY and CDR2 FYNNEI. Trimming at V came to 8 bases and at J to 6 bases, leaving 8 bases not matched to a gene. CDR3 sequence: CASAAVAGVNEQFF. The CDR3 region has the DNA TGTGCCAGCGCGGCGGTAGCGGGAGTCAATGAGCAGTTCTTC.

The chain couples TRBV7-8 to TRBJ2-7; D is unclear. The V gene lost 5 bases and the J gene lost 0 bases, with 8 bases spanning the gap. This CDR3 has 13 amino acids. The germline V gene has CDR1 SGHVS and CDR2 FQNEAQ. The CDR3 DNA follows: TGTGCCAGCAGCACTCGGATCTCCTACGAGCAGTACTTC. Translated, it gives CASSTRISYEQYF.

CDR3 region: CASRSLPMRGNPGGAYEQYF. The CDR3 bases are TGTGCAAGTCGCTCTCTACCGATGAGGGGCAACCCCGGGGGGGCCTACGAGCAGTACTTC. This chain connects TRBV12-2 to TRBJ2-7; the DNA was not used to check the table's D call, TRBD1. TRBV12-2 is a recognized pseudogene. The CDR3 is made up of 20 amino acids.

The rearrangement uses TRBV3-1 and TRBJ1-2; 8 bases align to TRBD1. V shed 4 bases, J shed 7 bases, and the junction held 2 bases outside the gene matches. CDR3 size: 12 residues. Per germline, CDR1 LGHDT and CDR2 YNNKEL (reference sequence). The DNA for the CDR3 is TGTGCCAGCAGCCGGGACAGGTTTGGCTACACCTTC. Translated, it gives CASSRDRFGYTF.